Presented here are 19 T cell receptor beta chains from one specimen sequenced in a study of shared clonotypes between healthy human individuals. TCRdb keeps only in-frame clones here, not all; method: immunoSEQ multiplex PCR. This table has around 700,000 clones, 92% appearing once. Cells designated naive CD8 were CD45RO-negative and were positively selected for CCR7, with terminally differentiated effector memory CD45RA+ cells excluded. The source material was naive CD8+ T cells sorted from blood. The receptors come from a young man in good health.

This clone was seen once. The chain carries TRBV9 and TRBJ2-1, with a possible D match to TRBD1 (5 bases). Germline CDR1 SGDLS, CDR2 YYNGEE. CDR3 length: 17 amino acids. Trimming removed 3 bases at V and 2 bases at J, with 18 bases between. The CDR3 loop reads CASSGFGYSRAYNEQFF. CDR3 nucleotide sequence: TGTGCCAGCAGCGGGTTTGGGTACTCCAGGGCCTACAATGAGCAGTTCTTC.

The CDR3 DNA reads as TGTGCCAGCAGCTTAGCTGGCAGGGGACGGGAGACCCAGTACTTC. This codes for CASSLAGRGRETQYF. The chain links TRBV7-9 to TRBJ2-5; possible D gene TRBD1, 6 bases. CDR1 is SEHNR and CDR2 is FQNEAQ in the germline V gene (reference sequence). V lost 0 bases and J 5 bases, leaving 13 bases between the germline ends. The CDR3 has 15 residues.

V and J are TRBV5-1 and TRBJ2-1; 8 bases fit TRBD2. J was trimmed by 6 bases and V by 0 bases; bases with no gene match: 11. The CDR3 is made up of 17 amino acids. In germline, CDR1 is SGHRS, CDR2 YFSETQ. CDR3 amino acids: CASSLAPSASGSNEQFF. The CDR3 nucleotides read TGCGCCAGCAGCTTGGCCCCGAGTGCAAGCGGGAGCAATGAGCAGTTCTTC.

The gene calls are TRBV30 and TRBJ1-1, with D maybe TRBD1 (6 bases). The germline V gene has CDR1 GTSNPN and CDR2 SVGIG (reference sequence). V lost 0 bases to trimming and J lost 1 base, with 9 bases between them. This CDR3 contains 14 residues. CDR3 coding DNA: TGTGCCTGGAGTGTATTGGGGGCGAACACTGAAGCTTTCTTT. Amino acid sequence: CAWSVLGANTEAFF.

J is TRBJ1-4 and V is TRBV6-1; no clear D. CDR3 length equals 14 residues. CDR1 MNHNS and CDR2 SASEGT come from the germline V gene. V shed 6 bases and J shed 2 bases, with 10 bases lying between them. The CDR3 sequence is CASRILSTNEKLFF. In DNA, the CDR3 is TGTGCCAGCAGGATTCTCTCGACTAATGAAAAACTGTTTTTT.

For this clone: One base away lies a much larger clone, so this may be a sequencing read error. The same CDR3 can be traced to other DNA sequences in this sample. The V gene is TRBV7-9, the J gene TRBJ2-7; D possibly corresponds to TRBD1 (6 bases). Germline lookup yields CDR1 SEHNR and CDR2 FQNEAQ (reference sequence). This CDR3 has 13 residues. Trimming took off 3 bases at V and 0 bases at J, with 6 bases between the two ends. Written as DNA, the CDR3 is TGTGCCAGCAGCTTGGACAGCTCCTACGAGCAGTACTTC. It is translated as CASSLDSSYEQYF.

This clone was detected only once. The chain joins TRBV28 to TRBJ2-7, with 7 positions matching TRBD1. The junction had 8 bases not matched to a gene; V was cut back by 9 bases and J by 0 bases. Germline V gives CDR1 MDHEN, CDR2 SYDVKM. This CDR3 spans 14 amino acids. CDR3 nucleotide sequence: TGTGCCAGTGAACCGGGACAGACCTCCTACGAGCAGTACTTC. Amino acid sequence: CASEPGQTSYEQYF.

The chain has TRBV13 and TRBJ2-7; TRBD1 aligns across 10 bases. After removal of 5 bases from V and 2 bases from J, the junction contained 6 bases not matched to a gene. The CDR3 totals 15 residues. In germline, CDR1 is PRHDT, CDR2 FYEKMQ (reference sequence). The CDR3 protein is CASSRQGTGAYEQYF. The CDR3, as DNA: TGTGCCAGCAGCCGGCAGGGGACAGGGGCCTACGAGCAGTACTTC.

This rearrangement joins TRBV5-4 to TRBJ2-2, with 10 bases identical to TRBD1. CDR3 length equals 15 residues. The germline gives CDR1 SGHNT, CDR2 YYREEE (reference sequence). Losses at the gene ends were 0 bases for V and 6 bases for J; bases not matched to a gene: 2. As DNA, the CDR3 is TGTGCCAGCAGCTTGGGGACAGGGGGGGCCGGGGAGCTGTTTTTT. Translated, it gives CASSLGTGGAGELFF.

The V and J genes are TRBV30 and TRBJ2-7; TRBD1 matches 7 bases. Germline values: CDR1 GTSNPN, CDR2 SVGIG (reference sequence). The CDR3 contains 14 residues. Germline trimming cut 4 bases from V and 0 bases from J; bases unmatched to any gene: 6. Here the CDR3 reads CAWTKTGNSYEQYF. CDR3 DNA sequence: TGTGCCTGGACTAAGACAGGGAACTCCTACGAGCAGTACTTC.

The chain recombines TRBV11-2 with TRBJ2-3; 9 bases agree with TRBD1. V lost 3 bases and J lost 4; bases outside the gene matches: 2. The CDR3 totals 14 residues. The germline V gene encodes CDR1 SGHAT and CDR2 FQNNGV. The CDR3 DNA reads TGTGCCAGCAGCTTCGACAGGGGGGCAGATACGCAGTATTTT. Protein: CASSFDRGADTQYF.

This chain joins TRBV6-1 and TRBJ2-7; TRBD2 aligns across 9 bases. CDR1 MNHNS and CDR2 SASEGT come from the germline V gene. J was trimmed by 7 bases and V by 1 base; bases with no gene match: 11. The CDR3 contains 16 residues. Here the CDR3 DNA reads TGTGCCAGCAGTGAAGGGAGCGGGAGGAACCGTGGGGAGCAGTACTTC. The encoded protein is CASSEGSGRNRGEQYF.

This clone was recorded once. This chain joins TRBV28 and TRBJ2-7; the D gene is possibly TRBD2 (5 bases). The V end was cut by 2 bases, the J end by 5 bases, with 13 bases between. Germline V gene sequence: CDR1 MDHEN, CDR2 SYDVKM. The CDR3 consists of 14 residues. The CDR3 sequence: CASSLLLDSHEQYF. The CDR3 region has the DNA TGTGCCAGCAGTTTACTACTAGATAGCCACGAGCAGTACTTC.

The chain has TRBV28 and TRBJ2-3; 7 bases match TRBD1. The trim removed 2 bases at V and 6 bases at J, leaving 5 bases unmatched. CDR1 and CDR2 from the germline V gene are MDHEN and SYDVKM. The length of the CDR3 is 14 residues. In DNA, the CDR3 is TGTGCCAGCAGTTTACAGGACAGGAGGGATACGCAGTATTTT. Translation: CASSLQDRRDTQYF.

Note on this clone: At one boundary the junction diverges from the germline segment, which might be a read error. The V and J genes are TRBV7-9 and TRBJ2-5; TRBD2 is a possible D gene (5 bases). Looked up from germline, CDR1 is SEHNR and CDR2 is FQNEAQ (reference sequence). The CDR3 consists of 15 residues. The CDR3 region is CASGFGSAGEETQYF. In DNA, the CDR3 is TGTGCCAGCGGCTTTGGGTCGGCCGGGGAAGAGACCCAGTACTTC.

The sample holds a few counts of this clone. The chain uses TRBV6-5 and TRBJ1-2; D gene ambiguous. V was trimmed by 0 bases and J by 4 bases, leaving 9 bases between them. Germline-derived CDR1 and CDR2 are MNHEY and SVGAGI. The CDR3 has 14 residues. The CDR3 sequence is CASSYSKAAYGYTF. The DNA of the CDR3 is TGTGCCAGCAGTTACTCGAAGGCAGCCTATGGCTACACCTTC.

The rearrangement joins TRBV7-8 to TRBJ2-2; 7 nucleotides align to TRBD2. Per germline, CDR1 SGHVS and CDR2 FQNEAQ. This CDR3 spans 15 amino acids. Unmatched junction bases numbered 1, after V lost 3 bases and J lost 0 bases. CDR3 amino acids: CASSFLAANTGELFF. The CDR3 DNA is TGTGCCAGCAGCTTTCTAGCGGCGAACACCGGGGAGCTGTTTTTT.

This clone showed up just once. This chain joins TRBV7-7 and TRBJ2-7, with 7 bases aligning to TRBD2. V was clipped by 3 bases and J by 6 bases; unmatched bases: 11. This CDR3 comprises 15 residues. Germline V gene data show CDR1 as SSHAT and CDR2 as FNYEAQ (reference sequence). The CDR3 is CASSFSVGREGEQYF. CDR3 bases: TGTGCCAGCAGCTTTAGCGTGGGCAGGGAGGGCGAGCAGTACTTC.

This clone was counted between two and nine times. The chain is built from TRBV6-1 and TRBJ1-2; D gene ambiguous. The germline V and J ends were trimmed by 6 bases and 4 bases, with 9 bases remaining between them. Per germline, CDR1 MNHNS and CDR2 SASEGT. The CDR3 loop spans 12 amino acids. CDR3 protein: CASSWGSYGYTF. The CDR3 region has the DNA TGTGCCAGCAGCTGGGGTAGCTATGGCTACACCTTC.